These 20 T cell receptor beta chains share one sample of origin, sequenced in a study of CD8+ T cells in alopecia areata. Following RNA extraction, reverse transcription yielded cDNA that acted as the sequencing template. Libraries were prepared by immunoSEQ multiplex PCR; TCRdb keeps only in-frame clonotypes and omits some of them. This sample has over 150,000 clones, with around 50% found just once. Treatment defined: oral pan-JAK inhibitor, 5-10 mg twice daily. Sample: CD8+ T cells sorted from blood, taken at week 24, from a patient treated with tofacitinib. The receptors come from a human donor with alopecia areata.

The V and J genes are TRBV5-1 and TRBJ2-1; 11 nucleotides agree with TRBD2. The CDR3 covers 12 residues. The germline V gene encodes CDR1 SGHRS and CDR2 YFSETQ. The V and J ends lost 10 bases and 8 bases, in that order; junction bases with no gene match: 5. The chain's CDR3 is CAAGTSGDEQFF. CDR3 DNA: TGCGCCGCTGGGACTAGCGGCGATGAGCAGTTCTTC.

The CDR3 region has the DNA TGTGCCAGCAGCTTATTCTACTCTGGAAACACCATATATTTT. Translating it yields CASSLFYSGNTIYF. V and J are TRBV7-9 and TRBJ1-3; D is unclear. The CDR3 runs 14 residues. Between the trimmed V and J ends, which lost 2 bases and 0 bases, there was a span of 5 bases. Looked up from germline, CDR1 is SEHNR and CDR2 is FQNEAQ (reference sequence). The whole variable domain, remainder taken from reference TRBV7-9 and TRBJ1-3, is DTGVSQNPRHKITKRGQNVTFRCDPISEHNRLYWYRQTLGQGPEFLTYFQNEAQLEKSRLLSDRFSAERPKGSFSTLEIQRTEQGDSAMYLCASSLFYSGNTIYFGEGSWLTVV.

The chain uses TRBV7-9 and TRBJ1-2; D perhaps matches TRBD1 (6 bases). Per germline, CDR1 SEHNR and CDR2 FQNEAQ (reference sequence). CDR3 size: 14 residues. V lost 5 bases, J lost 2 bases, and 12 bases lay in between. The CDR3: CASSPTGPNYGYTF. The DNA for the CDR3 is TGTGCCAGCAGCCCTACAGGGCCCAACTATGGCTACACCTTC.

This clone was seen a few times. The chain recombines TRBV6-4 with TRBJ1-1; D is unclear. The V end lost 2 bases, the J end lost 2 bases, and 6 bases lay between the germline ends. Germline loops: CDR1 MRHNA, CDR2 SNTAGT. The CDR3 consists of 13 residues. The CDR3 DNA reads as TGTGCCAGCAGTGACAAGGGAAACACTGAAGCTTTCTTT. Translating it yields CASSDKGNTEAFF.

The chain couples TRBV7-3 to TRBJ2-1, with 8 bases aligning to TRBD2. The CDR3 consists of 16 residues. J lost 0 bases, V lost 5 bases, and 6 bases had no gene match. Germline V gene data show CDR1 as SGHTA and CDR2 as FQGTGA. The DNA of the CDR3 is TGTGCCAGCAGCCCCACCGGGGGGGCCTCCTACAATGAGCAGTTCTTC. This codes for CASSPTGGASYNEQFF.

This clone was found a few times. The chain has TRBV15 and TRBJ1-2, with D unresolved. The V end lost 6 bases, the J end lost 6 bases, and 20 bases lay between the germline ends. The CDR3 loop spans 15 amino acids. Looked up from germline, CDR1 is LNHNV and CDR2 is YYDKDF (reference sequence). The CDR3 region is CATRSNEKNSHGYTF. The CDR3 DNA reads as TGTGCCACCAGGAGTAACGAGAAGAATAGTCATGGCTACACCTTC.

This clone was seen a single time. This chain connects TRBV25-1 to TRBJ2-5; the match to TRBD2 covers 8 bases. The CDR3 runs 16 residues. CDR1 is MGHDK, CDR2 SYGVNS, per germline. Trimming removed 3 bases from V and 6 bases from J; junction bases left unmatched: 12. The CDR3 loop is CASSDYGGGTKKTQYF. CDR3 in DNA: TGTGCCAGCAGTGATTATGGCGGGGGGACGAAGAAGACCCAGTACTTC.

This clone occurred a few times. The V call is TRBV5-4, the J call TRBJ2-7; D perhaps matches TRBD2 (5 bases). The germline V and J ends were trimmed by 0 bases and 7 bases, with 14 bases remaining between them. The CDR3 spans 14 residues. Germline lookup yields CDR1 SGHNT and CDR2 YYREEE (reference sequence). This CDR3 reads CASSLERSREEQYF. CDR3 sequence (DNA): TGTGCCAGCAGCTTGGAGCGGTCTAGGGAGGAGCAGTACTTC. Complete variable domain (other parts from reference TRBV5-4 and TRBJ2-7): ETGVTQSPTHLIKTRGQQVTLRCSSQSGHNTVSWYQQALGQGPQFIFQYYREEENGRGNFPPRFSGLQFPNYSSELNVNALELDDSALYLCASSLERSREEQYFGPGTRLTVT.

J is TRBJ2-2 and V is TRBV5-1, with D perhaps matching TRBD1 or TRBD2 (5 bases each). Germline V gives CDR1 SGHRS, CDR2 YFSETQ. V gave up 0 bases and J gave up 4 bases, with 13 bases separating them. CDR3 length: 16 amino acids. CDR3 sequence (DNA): TGCGCCAGCAGCTTGGAGGTAGAGGGGAGCACCGGGGAGCTGTTTTTT. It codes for CASSLEVEGSTGELFF.

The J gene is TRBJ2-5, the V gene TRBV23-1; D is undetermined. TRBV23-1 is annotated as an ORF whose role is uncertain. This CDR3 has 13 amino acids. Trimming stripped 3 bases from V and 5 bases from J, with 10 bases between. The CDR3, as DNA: TGCGCCAGCAGTCACTCGAACGTCGAGACCCAGTACTTC. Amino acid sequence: CASSHSNVETQYF.

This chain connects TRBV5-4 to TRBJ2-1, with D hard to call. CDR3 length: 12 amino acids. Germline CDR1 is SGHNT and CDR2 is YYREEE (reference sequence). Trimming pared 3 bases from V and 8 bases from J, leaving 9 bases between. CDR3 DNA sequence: TGTGCCAGCAGCTCCGAACAACATGAGCAGTTCTTC. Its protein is CASSSEQHEQFF.

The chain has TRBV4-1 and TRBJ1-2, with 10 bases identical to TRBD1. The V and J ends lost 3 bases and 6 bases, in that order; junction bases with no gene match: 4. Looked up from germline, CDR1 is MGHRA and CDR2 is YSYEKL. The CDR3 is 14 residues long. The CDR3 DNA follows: TGCGCCAGCAGCCATTACGGGACAGGGGATGGCTACACCTTC. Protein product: CASSHYGTGDGYTF.

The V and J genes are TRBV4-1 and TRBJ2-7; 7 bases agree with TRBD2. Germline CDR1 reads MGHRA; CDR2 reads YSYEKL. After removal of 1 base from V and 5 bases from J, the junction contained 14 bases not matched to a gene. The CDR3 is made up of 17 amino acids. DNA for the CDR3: TGCGCCAGCAGCCAAGGGGGGGGTATCAGGCAAGGGAACGAGCAGTACTTC. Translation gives CASSQGGGIRQGNEQYF.

In DNA, the CDR3 is TGTGCCAGCAGTGAAGGTAGGGGTCGGGCAGCCTACGAGCAGTACTTC. This codes for CASSEGRGRAAYEQYF. The chain combines TRBV2 with TRBJ2-7; D may be TRBD1 (5 bases). Trimming shortened V by 1 base and J by 2 bases, and 15 bases separated the two germline ends. The CDR3 is 16 residues long. Germline V lookup: CDR1 SNHLY, CDR2 FYNNEI.

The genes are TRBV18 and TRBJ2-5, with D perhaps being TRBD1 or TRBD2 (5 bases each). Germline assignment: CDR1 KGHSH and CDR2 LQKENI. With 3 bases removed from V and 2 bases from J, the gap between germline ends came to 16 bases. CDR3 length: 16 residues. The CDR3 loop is CASSPGTLVSQETQYF. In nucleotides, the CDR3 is TGTGCCAGCTCACCGGGGACGCTCGTCAGTCAAGAGACCCAGTACTTC.

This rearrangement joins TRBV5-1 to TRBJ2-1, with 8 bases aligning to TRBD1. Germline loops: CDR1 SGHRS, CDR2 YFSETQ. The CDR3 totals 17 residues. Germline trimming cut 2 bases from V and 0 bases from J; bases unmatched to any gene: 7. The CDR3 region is CASSFRTGRSSYNEQFF. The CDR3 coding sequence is TGCGCCAGCAGCTTTAGGACAGGGAGGAGCTCCTACAATGAGCAGTTCTTC.

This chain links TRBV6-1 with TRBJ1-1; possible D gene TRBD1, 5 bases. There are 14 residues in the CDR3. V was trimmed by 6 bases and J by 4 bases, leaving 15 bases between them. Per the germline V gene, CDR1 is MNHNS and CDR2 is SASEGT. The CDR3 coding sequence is TGTGCCAGCAGAGATCGGGGAGACAGCACTGAAGCTTTCTTT. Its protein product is CASRDRGDSTEAFF.

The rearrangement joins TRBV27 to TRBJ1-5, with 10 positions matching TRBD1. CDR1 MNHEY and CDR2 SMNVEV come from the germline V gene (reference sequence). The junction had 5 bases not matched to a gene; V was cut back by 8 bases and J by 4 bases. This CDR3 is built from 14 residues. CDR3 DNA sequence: TGTGCCAGCGCAGACAGGGGGCTTAATCAGCCCCAGCATTTT. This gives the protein CASADRGLNQPQHF.

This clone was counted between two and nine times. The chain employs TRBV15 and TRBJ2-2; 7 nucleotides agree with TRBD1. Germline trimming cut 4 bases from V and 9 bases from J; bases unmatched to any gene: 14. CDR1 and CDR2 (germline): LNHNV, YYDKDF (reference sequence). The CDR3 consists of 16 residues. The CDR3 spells CATSNIRDSNNRELFF. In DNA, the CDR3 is TGTGCCACCAGCAACATTCGGGACAGCAACAATAGGGAGCTGTTTTTT.

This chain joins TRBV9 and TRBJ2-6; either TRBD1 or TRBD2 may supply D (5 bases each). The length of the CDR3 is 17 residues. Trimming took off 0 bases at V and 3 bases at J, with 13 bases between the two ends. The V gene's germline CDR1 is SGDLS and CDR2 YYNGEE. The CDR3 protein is CASSVAGWGSGANVLTF. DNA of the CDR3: TGTGCCAGCAGCGTAGCGGGATGGGGGAGTGGGGCCAACGTCCTGACTTTC.